The 25 T cell receptor beta chains below come from one sample, sequenced in a study of OX40 agonist ivuxolimab in advanced cancers. TCRdb's table, derived via immunoSEQ multiplex PCR, lists solely in-frame clones and lacks some. The sample lists about 120,000 clones; 80% to 90% were seen once. Specimen: CD4+ or CD8+ T cells sorted from blood, collected in a trial of the OX40 agonist ivuxolimab. These receptors came from an adult with an advanced solid tumor such as melanoma, head and neck, liver or kidney cancer.

This clone has only a few counts. This chain links TRBV11-2 with TRBJ1-5; D is ambiguous. CDR1 SGHAT and CDR2 FQNNGV come from the germline V gene. Trimming removed 5 bases from V and 3 bases from J, with 11 bases in between. The CDR3 extends over 14 amino acids. CDR3 in DNA: TGTGCCAGCAGCCCCCTGGGTCCCAATCAGCCCCAGCATTTT. It translates to CASSPLGPNQPQHF.

CDR3 loop: CASSHLDRGQNQPQHF. CDR3 bases: TGTGCCAGCAGCCACCTCGACAGGGGGCAAAATCAGCCCCAGCATTTT. The chain joins TRBV16 to TRBJ1-5; 10 bases agree with TRBD1. CDR3 length equals 16 residues. V shed 3 bases and J 4 bases; nucleotides not matched to a gene: 6. Germline CDR1 is KGHSY and CDR2 is FQNENV.

The rearrangement uses TRBV7-9 and TRBJ2-3; the match to TRBD1 covers 8 bases. CDR3 length: 15 amino acids. J was trimmed by 1 base and V by 7 bases; bases with no gene match: 7. Germline assignment: CDR1 SEHNR and CDR2 FQNEAQ (reference sequence). Here the CDR3 DNA reads TGTGCCAGCAACCCCGGGACAGGAGGCACAGATACGCAGTATTTT. This translates into CASNPGTGGTDTQYF.

This clone was seen more than once but under ten times. The rearrangement joins TRBV9 to TRBJ1-3, with 7 bases matching TRBD1. The CDR3 loop spans 15 amino acids. Germline V gene sequence: CDR1 SGDLS, CDR2 YYNGEE. Unmatched junction bases numbered 7, after V lost 0 bases and J lost 7 bases. Here the CDR3 reads CASSVATGEANTIYF. CDR3 coding DNA: TGTGCCAGCAGCGTAGCTACAGGGGAGGCGAACACCATATATTTT.

The chain combines TRBV19 with TRBJ2-1; D may be TRBD1 (6 bases). Trimming left V 10 bases short and J 4 bases short, with 14 bases between. CDR1 and CDR2 (germline): LNHDA, SQIVND (reference sequence). This CDR3 comprises 13 residues. The CDR3 nucleotides read TGTGCCACCTCCCGAGGGGGTTACAATGAGCAGTTCTTC. It specifies CATSRGGYNEQFF. Looking up the rest from reference TRBV19 and TRBJ2-1 gives the full variable domain: DGGITQSPKYLFRKEGQNVTLSCEQNLNHDAMYWYRQDPGQGLRLIYYSQIVNDFQKGDIAEGYSVSREKKESFPLTVTSAQKNPTAFYLCATSRGGYNEQFFGPGTRLTVL.

The chain links TRBV20-1 to TRBJ1-1; 7 bases map to TRBD1. The CDR3 totals 11 residues. Germline CDR1 reads DFQATT; CDR2 reads SNEGSKA (reference sequence). The J segment lost 2 bases and the V segment lost 7 bases, leaving 1 base of the junction unmatched. The CDR3 loop reads CSGDSNTEAFF. Here the CDR3 DNA reads TGCAGTGGGGACAGTAACACTGAAGCTTTCTTT.

In this sample, this clone turned up a few times. This chain links TRBV9 with TRBJ2-1; TRBD2 matches at 7 bases. CDR1 and CDR2 from the germline V gene are SGDLS and YYNGEE. The CDR3 sequence is 17 residues long. Trimming cost V 4 bases and J 6 bases; bases outside gene matches: 16. The chain's CDR3 is CASSPPYGGGPSNEQFF. The CDR3 region has the DNA TGTGCCAGCAGCCCCCCTTATGGCGGGGGTCCCAGCAATGAGCAGTTCTTC.

As DNA, the CDR3 is TGTGCCACCAGCAGAGATTCCGGGGAAAACATTCAGTACTTC. It is translated as CATSRDSGENIQYF. V usage is TRBV15 and J usage is TRBJ2-4; D is possibly TRBD2 (5 bases). The CDR3 runs to 14 residues. Germline V gene sequence: CDR1 LNHNV, CDR2 YYDKDF (reference sequence). Trimming removed 0 bases at V and 5 bases at J, with 8 bases between.

This chain joins TRBV19 and TRBJ1-3; D is ambiguous. V lost 4 bases to trimming and J lost 4 bases, with 2 bases between them. Germline values: CDR1 LNHDA, CDR2 SQIVND (reference sequence). CDR3 length equals 11 residues. The CDR3 DNA sequence: TGTGCCAGTAGTACCGGAAACACCATATATTTT. This sequence encodes CASSTGNTIYF.

The chain links TRBV23-1 to TRBJ2-3, with D perhaps matching TRBD1 (6 bases). TRBV23-1 is labeled an ORF, and its function is uncertain. This CDR3 is 14 amino acids long. V gave up 9 bases and J gave up 4 bases, with 17 bases separating them. The CDR3 region is CAREGHPGPDTQYF. In nucleotides, the CDR3 is TGCGCCAGAGAGGGACACCCCGGGCCAGATACGCAGTATTTT.

The table lists this clone with a count of one. This chain links TRBV5-1 with TRBJ2-7, with a tentative D call TRBD1 (6 bases). Looked up from germline, CDR1 is SGHRS and CDR2 is YFSETQ. The V gene lost 3 bases and the J gene lost 6 bases, with 19 bases spanning the gap. There are 15 residues in the CDR3. DNA for the CDR3: TGCGCCAGCAGCTGGGATGGGCAGGGGTCCGGCGAGCAGTACTTC. Translated: CASSWDGQGSGEQYF.

The chain has TRBV14 and TRBJ2-4; TRBD1 matches 7 bases. CDR3 length: 18 residues. The trim removed 3 bases at V and 0 bases at J, leaving 11 bases unmatched. Germline CDR1 and CDR2: SGHDN and FVKESK. In DNA form, the CDR3 reads TGTGCCAGCAGCCAGTCGGGACAGAAACAATTAGCCAAAAACATTCAGTACTTC. Translated: CASSQSGQKQLAKNIQYF.

This chain joins TRBV5-1 and TRBJ2-5; no clear D. CDR1 is SGHRS, CDR2 YFSETQ, per germline. V was clipped by 4 bases and J by 5 bases, with 6 bases between them. The CDR3 covers 11 residues. The CDR3 sequence: CASSESETQYF. The CDR3 DNA sequence: TGCGCCAGCAGCGAGTCGGAGACCCAGTACTTC.

This chain connects TRBV4-3 to TRBJ1-1, with D possibly being TRBD1 (5 bases). The CDR3 is 15 residues long. Germline loops: CDR1 LGHNA, CDR2 YSLEER. Between the trimmed V and J ends, which lost 3 bases and 4 bases, there was a span of 15 bases. CDR3 in DNA: TGCGCCAGCAGCCAGCTACTAGGGGTGGTCACTGAAGCTTTCTTT. It codes for CASSQLLGVVTEAFF.

V usage is TRBV5-1 and J usage is TRBJ1-1, with a possible D match to TRBD1 (6 bases). Per germline, CDR1 SGHRS and CDR2 YFSETQ. The CDR3 totals 14 residues. Trimming left V 4 bases short and J 1 base short, with 11 bases between. The CDR3 spells CASSLPQGNTEAFF. CDR3 bases: TGCGCCAGCAGCCTTCCACAGGGGAACACTGAAGCTTTCTTT.

This chain connects TRBV30 to TRBJ1-1, with 7 nucleotides matching TRBD1. Germline CDR1 and CDR2: GTSNPN and SVGIG (reference sequence). The CDR3 is made up of 13 amino acids. Trimming took 4 bases from V and 4 from J; bases not matched to a gene: 6. This CDR3 is CAWTRQGGTEAFF. The DNA for the CDR3 is TGTGCCTGGACGCGGCAGGGGGGCACTGAAGCTTTCTTT.

This rearrangement joins TRBV18 to TRBJ1-3; D unclear. This CDR3 is 16 amino acids long. Germline CDR1 KGHSH, CDR2 LQKENI. Trimming cost V 0 bases and J 0 bases, with 9 bases left between them. CDR3 sequence reads: CASSPPTERSGNTIYF. The CDR3 DNA sequence: TGTGCCAGCTCACCACCGACGGAACGCTCTGGAAACACCATATATTTT. Variable domain in full (rest from reference TRBV18 and TRBJ1-3): NAGVMQNPRHLVRRRGQEARLRCSPMKGHSHVYWYRQLPEEGLKFMVYLQKENIIDESGMPKERFSAEFPKEGPSILRIQQVVRGDSAAYFCASSPPTERSGNTIYFGEGSWLTVV.

There are a few counts of this clone. V and J are TRBV19 and TRBJ1-2; D not certain. The CDR3 loop spans 13 amino acids. The germline V gene has CDR1 LNHDA and CDR2 SQIVND (reference sequence). The V end was cut by 3 bases, the J end by 4 bases, with 9 bases between. The CDR3: CASSIGSFYGYTF. The CDR3 DNA follows: TGTGCCAGTAGTATCGGATCCTTCTATGGCTACACCTTC.

The chain links TRBV6-5 to TRBJ1-4; 9 nucleotides align to TRBD1. The V gene end was trimmed by 6 bases and the J gene end by 10 bases; junction bases not matched to a gene: 6. Per germline, CDR1 MNHEY and CDR2 SVGAGI. CDR3 length equals 13 residues. DNA of the CDR3: TGTGCCAGCAGCGACAGGGGGAATCGAAAACTGTTTTTT. Its protein is CASSDRGNRKLFF.

The chain combines TRBV7-9 with TRBJ2-4; D not resolved. The V end lost 3 bases, the J end lost 2 bases, and 8 bases lay between the germline ends. Germline V gene sequence: CDR1 SEHNR, CDR2 FQNEAQ (reference sequence). The CDR3 covers 14 residues. CDR3 region: CASSFRATKNIQYF. CDR3 bases: TGTGCCAGCAGCTTCCGGGCAACCAAAAACATTCAGTACTTC.

The chain couples TRBV28 to TRBJ2-6; TRBD2 agrees at 12 bases. The germline V gene encodes CDR1 MDHEN and CDR2 SYDVKM. V lost 4 bases and J lost 0; bases outside the gene matches: 7. This CDR3 has 19 residues. The CDR3 nucleotides are TGTGCCAGCAGTTCCAGACTAGCGGGGGTGAGCTCTGGGGCCAACGTCCTGACTTTC. This translates into CASSSRLAGVSSGANVLTF. Full variable domain (missing parts from reference TRBV28 and TRBJ2-6): DVKVTQSSRYLVKRTGEKVFLECVQDMDHENMFWYRQDPGLGLRLIYFSYDVKMKEKGDIPEGYSVSREKKERFSLILESASTNQTSMYLCASSSRLAGVSSGANVLTFGAGSRLTVL.

The V and J genes are TRBV5-6 and TRBJ1-4, with D tentatively TRBD1 (5 bases). CDR1 and CDR2 from the germline V gene are SGHDT and YYEEEE. The V and J ends lost 4 bases and 16 bases respectively, with 20 bases between them. The CDR3 is 13 amino acids. The CDR3 DNA follows: TGTGCCAGCAGCCTGCGACAGACTAATGAGTGGTTTTTT. Translating it yields CASSLRQTNEWFF.

This chain connects TRBV30 to TRBJ2-3; tentative D call: TRBD1 (5 bases). Germline V gene lookup returns CDR1 GTSNPN and CDR2 SVGIG (reference sequence). V shed 3 bases and J shed 4 bases, with 11 bases lying between them. The CDR3 is made up of 13 amino acids. The CDR3 DNA reads TGTGCCTGGAGAGGGGTTGGGCCAGATACGCAGTATTTT. It codes for CAWRGVGPDTQYF.

The J gene is TRBJ2-7, the V gene TRBV6-5; perhaps TRBD1 as D (5 bases). The CDR3 is made up of 12 amino acids. The germline V gene has CDR1 MNHEY and CDR2 SVGAGI. V gave up 4 bases and J gave up 5 bases, with 9 bases separating them. DNA of the CDR3: TGTGCCAGCAGTTCGCAGGGTAACGAGCAGTACTTC. It translates to CASSSQGNEQYF.

V and J are TRBV7-2 and TRBJ1-4; TRBD1 might be the D (5 bases). The V end was cut by 5 bases, the J end by 6 bases, with 13 bases between. The CDR3 runs to 14 residues. Germline V gene lookup returns CDR1 SGHTA and CDR2 FQGNSA. In DNA form, the CDR3 reads TGTGCCAGCAGCGGGAGGGGCGGGGATGAAAAACTGTTTTTT. Protein sequence: CASSGRGGDEKLFF. The full variable domain, in which reference TRBV7-2 and TRBJ1-4 provide the parts outside the CDR3, is GAGVSQSPSNKVTEKGKDVELRCDPISGHTALYWYRQSLGQGLEFLIYFQGNSAPDKSGLPSDRFSAERTGGSVSTLTIQRTQQEDSAVYLCASSGRGGDEKLFFGSGTQLSVL.